The 12 T cell receptor beta chains below come from one sample, sequenced in a study of OX40 agonist ivuxolimab in advanced cancers. Assay used: immunoSEQ multiplex PCR; TCRdb lists only in-frame clones, some missing. The table includes 65,000 to 100,000 clones, 80% to 90% detected once. The sample in question was CD4+ or CD8+ T cells sorted from blood, obtained in a trial of the OX40 agonist ivuxolimab. Every receptor here comes from an adult with an advanced solid tumor such as melanoma, head and neck, liver or kidney cancer.

The chain links TRBV6-5 to TRBJ2-7, with TRBD2 as a possible D gene (5 bases). The CDR3 extends over 11 amino acids. V was cut by 4 bases and J by 6 bases, with 7 bases left in between. In germline, CDR1 is MNHEY, CDR2 SVGAGI. CDR3 amino acids: CASSWTREQYF. CDR3 bases: TGTGCCAGCAGTTGGACTCGCGAGCAGTACTTC.

The J gene is TRBJ2-2, the V gene TRBV19; D is tentatively TRBD1 or TRBD2 (5 bases each). Trimming stripped 3 bases from V and 3 bases from J, with 14 bases between. In germline, CDR1 is LNHDA, CDR2 SQIVND (reference sequence). The CDR3 is made up of 16 amino acids. CDR3: CASSMIRGDDTGELFF. DNA for the CDR3: TGTGCCAGTAGTATGATTCGAGGGGACGACACCGGGGAGCTGTTTTTT.

The chain links TRBV28 to TRBJ2-3; the D is unclear. The CDR3 totals 14 residues. CDR1 is MDHEN, CDR2 SYDVKM, per germline. V gave up 6 bases and J gave up 4 bases, with 14 bases separating them. DNA of the CDR3: TGTGCCAGCAGCTCCTGGGGTGGATCAGATACGCAGTATTTT. This encodes CASSSWGGSDTQYF.

V and J are TRBV10-2 and TRBJ2-7; 9 bases are shared with TRBD1. V lost 5 bases, J lost 2 bases, and 1 base stayed unmatched. Germline CDR1 reads WSHSY; CDR2 reads SAAADI. The CDR3 spans 13 residues. The CDR3 here is CASSRTGAYEQYV. The CDR3 nucleotides are TGCGCCAGCAGTAGGACAGGGGCCTACGAGCAGTACGTC.

The chain is built from TRBV19 and TRBJ1-5; possible D gene TRBD1, 5 bases. This CDR3 comprises 14 residues. Per germline, CDR1 LNHDA and CDR2 SQIVND (reference sequence). V lost 8 bases and J 2 bases, leaving 13 bases between the germline ends. CDR3 DNA sequence: TGTGCCAGTGTCTCAGGGTTGGGCAATCAGCCCCAGCATTTT. Encoded protein: CASVSGLGNQPQHF.

Concerning this clone: Other nucleotide sequences in the sample specify the same CDR3. The rearrangement uses TRBV5-6 and TRBJ1-1; D is ambiguous. Trimming took off 0 bases at V and 5 bases at J, with 8 bases between the two ends. Germline CDR1 and CDR2: SGHDT and YYEEEE. This CDR3 spans 13 amino acids. CDR3 in amino acids: CASSLAAGTEAFF. The CDR3, as DNA: TGTGCCAGCAGCTTGGCGGCAGGTACTGAAGCTTTCTTT.

The V and J genes are TRBV5-6 and TRBJ1-5; 8 bases align to TRBD1. The CDR3 is 15 amino acids. From germline, CDR1 is SGHDT and CDR2 YYEEEE. J lost 7 bases, V lost 0 bases, and 6 bases had no gene match. In nucleotides, the CDR3 is TGTGCCAGCAGCTTGGGCACAGGGGGAGGGCAGCCCCAGCATTTT. Translation: CASSLGTGGGQPQHF.

The chain couples TRBV18 to TRBJ1-4; the D is unclear. The CDR3 has 14 residues. Germline V gene lookup returns CDR1 KGHSH and CDR2 LQKENI. Trimming removed 2 bases from V and 4 bases from J, with 8 bases in between. The CDR3 DNA follows: TGTGCCAGCTCACCATCTGCTAGTAATGAAAAACTGTTTTTT. It translates to CASSPSASNEKLFF. Complete variable domain (other parts from reference TRBV18 and TRBJ1-4): NAGVMQNPRHLVRRRGQEARLRCSPMKGHSHVYWYRQLPEEGLKFMVYLQKENIIDESGMPKERFSAEFPKEGPSILRIQQVVRGDSAAYFCASSPSASNEKLFFGSGTQLSVL.

The rearrangement joins TRBV10-3 to TRBJ2-1; weak D call: TRBD2 (6 bases). This CDR3 has 14 residues. Looked up from germline, CDR1 is ENHRY and CDR2 is SYGVKD. The V gene lost 2 bases and the J gene lost 5 bases, with 10 bases spanning the gap. CDR3 bases: TGTGCCATCAGTGAGGCGGGACGACACAATGAGCAGTTCTTC. This translates into CAISEAGRHNEQFF.

The chain uses TRBV5-3 and TRBJ2-1, with 13 bases fitting TRBD2. TRBV5-3 is recorded as an ORF, its role being uncertain. This CDR3 is 17 amino acids long. V lost 4 bases to trimming and J lost 6 bases; unmatched junction nucleotides: 10. The DNA of the CDR3 is TGTGCCAGAAGCCTGCGGTTTGGACTAGCGGGAGTCAATGAGCAGTTCTTC. Its protein product is CARSLRFGLAGVNEQFF.

This rearrangement joins TRBV9 to TRBJ1-6; D gene uncertain. Germline values: CDR1 SGDLS, CDR2 YYNGEE. This CDR3 contains 14 residues. V shed 0 bases and J shed 7 bases, with 8 bases lying between them. The CDR3 is CASSVGPENSPLHF. The CDR3 nucleotides are TGTGCCAGCAGCGTAGGTCCAGAGAATTCACCCCTCCACTTT.

CDR3 loop: CASSQDLGGPNGYSYNEQFF. The CDR3 DNA follows: TGCGCCAGCAGCCAAGATCTGGGCGGGCCGAACGGATACTCCTACAATGAGCAGTTCTTC. V gene TRBV4-3 combines with J gene TRBJ2-1, with D maybe TRBD2 (5 bases). Germline V gene data show CDR1 as LGHNA and CDR2 as YSLEER. V lost 0 bases to trimming and J lost 0 bases, with 21 bases between them. CDR3 length: 20 amino acids.